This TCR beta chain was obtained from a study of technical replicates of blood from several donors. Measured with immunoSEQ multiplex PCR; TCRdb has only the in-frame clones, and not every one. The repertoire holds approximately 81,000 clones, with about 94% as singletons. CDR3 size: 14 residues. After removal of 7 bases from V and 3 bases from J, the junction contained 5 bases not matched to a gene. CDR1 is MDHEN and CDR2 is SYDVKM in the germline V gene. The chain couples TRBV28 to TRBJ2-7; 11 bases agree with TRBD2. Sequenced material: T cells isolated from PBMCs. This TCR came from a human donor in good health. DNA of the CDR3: TGTGCCAGCACCCCTAGCGGGAGGCTCTACGAGCAGTACTTC. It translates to CASTPSGRLYEQYF.